This T cell receptor (beta chain) is from a study of CD8 T cells in ankylosing spondylitis. This CDR3 is built from 18 residues. Germline CDR1 MNHNS, CDR2 SASEGT. V trimming: 4 bases; J trimming: 8 bases; junction bases outside the gene matches: 21. Each CDR3 protein gets one entry after TCRdb re-called the 5' RACE reads with MiXCR. The sample includes about 240,000 distinct CDR3 sequences, about 9.1% of them seen just once. The genes are TRBV6-1 and TRBJ1-2; TRBD1 aligns across 8 bases. Sequenced: blood, either unsorted or a sorted T cell fraction (not recorded which). The TCR was taken from a male donor with ankylosing spondylitis or in good health (not recorded which). As DNA, the CDR3 is TGTGCCAGCAGTGGATCGGACAGGGCCGACCTCTTCTCACGCGGCTACACCTTC. Encoded protein: CASSGSDRADLFSRGYTF.